This T cell receptor beta chain was identified in a study of CD8 T cells in Susac syndrome. On the study more broadly: Eight or nine of the sequenced Susac syndrome patients were in remission, and roughly six had active disease.

Concerning this clonotype itself: Its antigen remains unknown.

TEMRA cells were FACS-enriched, while CD8+ and CD4+ T cells were negatively isolated. Study-wide points: None of the CD4+ T cell repertoires in Susac syndrome showed clonal expansion.

The CDR3 runs 17 residues. V lost 1 base and J lost 5; bases outside the gene matches: 12. Germline CDR1 and CDR2: SGHNT and YYREEE (reference sequence). RNA totalling about 0.45 to 1 ug underwent reverse transcription with random hexamers. Amplification of TCR beta CDR3 by immunoSEQ multiplex PCR spanned 54 Vbeta and 13 Jbeta. TCRdb ran MiXCR on the immunoSEQ multiplex PCR reads and lists one entry per CDR3 protein. The sample consists of roughly 220,000 distinct CDR3 sequences, 94% of them appearing once. Sequencing was carried out using CD4+ T cells from PBMCs. The TCR originated in a human donor with Susac syndrome. The chain employs TRBV5-4 and TRBJ2-5, with 9 bases aligning to TRBD1. The CDR3 sequence: CASSLSLRQGVEETQYF. DNA for the CDR3: TGTGCCAGCAGCTTGTCTTTGAGACAGGGGGTGGAGGAGACCCAGTACTTC.